This T cell receptor beta chain derives from a study of technical replicates of blood from a few donors. The germline V gene encodes CDR1 SGHNT and CDR2 YYREEE (reference sequence). This CDR3 is built from 15 residues. V dropped 2 bases and J dropped 4; count of bases not matched to a gene: 8. The repertoire was sequenced with immunoSEQ multiplex PCR; TCRdb's copy has only in-frame clones and lacks some. In the table there are fewer than 90,000 clones, about 93% of which are singletons. This rearrangement joins TRBV5-4 to TRBJ1-2, with 7 bases lining up with TRBD1. The sequenced material came from T cells isolated from PBMCs. This TCR was recovered from a human donor in good health. The CDR3 coding sequence is TGTGCCAGCAGCTTTAACCGGGACAGTGTCTATGGCTACACCTTC. Amino acids: CASSFNRDSVYGYTF.